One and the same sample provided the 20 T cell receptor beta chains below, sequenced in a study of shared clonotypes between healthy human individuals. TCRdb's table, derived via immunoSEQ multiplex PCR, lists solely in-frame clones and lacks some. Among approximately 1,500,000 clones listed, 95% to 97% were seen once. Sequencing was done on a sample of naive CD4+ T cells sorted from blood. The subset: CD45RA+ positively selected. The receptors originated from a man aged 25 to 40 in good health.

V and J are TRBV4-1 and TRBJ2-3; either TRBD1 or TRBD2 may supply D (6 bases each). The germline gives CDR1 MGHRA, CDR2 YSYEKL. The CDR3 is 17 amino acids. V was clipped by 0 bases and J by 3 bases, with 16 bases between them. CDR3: CASSQDPSGARTDTQYF. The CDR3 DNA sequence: TGCGCCAGCAGCCAAGATCCTTCGGGGGCGCGGACAGATACGCAGTATTTT.

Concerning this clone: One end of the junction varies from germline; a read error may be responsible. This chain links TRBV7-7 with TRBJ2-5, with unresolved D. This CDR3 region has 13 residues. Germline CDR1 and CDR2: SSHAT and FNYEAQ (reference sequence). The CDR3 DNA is TGTGCTAGCAGCTTGGGAATTCGTGAGACCCAGTACTTC. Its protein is CASSLGIRETQYF.

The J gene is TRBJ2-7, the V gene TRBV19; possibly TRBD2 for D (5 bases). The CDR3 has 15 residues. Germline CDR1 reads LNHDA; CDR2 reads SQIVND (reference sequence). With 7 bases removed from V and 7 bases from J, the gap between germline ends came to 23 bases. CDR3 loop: CASTPSRNSGREQYF. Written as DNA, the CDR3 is TGTGCCAGTACCCCTTCTCGTAACAGCGGTCGAGAGCAGTACTTC.

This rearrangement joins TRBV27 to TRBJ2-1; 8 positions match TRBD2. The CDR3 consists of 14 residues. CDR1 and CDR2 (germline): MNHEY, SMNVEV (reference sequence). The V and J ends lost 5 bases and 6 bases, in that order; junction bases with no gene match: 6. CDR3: CASSRGLGANEQFF. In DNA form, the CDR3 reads TGTGCCAGCAGTCGGGGACTAGGGGCCAATGAGCAGTTCTTC.

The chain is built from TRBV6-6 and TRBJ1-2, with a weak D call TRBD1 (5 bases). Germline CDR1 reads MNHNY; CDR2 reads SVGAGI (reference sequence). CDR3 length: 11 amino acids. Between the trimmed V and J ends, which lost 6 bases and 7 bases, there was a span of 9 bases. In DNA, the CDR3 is TGTGCCAGCAGGTGGGGGGTTGGCTACACCTTC. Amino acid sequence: CASRWGVGYTF.

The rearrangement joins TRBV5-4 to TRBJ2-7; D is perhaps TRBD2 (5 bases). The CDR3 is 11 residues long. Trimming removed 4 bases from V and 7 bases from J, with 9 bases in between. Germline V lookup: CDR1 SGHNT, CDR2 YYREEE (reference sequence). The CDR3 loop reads CASSDRGEQYF. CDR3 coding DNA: TGTGCCAGCAGCGACCGGGGAGAGCAGTACTTC.

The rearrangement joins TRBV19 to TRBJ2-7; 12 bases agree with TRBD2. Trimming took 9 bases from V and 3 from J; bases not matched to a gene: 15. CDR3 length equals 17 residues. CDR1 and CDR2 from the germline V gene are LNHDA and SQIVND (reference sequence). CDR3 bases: TGTGCCAGCCGACAGGGGGGACTAGCGGGCGACCACTACGAGCAGTACTTC. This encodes CASRQGGLAGDHYEQYF.

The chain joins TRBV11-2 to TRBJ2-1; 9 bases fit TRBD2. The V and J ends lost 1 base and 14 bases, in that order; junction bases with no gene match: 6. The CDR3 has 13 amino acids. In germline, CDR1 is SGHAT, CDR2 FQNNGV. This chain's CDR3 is CASSLVAGGPKFF. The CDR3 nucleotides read TGTGCCAGCAGCTTAGTCGCGGGAGGGCCCAAGTTCTTC.

The CDR3 is CASSLDLMSGQRYQPQHF. For the CDR3, the DNA is TGTGCCAGCAGCTTAGATCTGATGTCGGGACAGCGCTATCAGCCCCAGCATTTT. The chain links TRBV7-2 to TRBJ1-5; 7 bases map to TRBD1. Germline CDR1 and CDR2: SGHTA and FQGNSA. Trimming took 1 base from V and 5 from J; bases not matched to a gene: 14. The CDR3 has 18 amino acids.

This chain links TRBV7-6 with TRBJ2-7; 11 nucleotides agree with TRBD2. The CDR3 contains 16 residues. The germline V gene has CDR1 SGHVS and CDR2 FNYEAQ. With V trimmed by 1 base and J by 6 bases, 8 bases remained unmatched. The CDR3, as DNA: TGTGCCAGCAGCTTAGGACTAGCGGGAACCCCTGGCGAGCAGTACTTC. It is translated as CASSLGLAGTPGEQYF.

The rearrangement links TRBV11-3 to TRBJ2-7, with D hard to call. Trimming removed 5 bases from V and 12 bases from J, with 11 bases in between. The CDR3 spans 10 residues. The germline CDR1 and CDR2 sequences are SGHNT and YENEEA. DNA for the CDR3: TGTGCCAGCAGCAAACCACGGCGGTACTTC. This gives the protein CASSKPRRYF.

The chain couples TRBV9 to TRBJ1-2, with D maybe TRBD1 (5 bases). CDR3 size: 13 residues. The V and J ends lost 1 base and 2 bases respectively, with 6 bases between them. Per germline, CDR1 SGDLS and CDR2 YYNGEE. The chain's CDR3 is CASSVRGNYGYTF. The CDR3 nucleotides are TGTGCCAGCAGCGTAAGGGGAAACTATGGCTACACCTTC.

The CDR3 loop reads CASSFSGGMNEQFF. The CDR3 DNA sequence: TGTGCCAGCAGCTTTAGCGGCGGGATGAATGAGCAGTTCTTC. The chain is built from TRBV11-3 and TRBJ2-1, with D perhaps matching TRBD2 (6 bases). Between the trimmed V and J ends, which lost 3 bases and 7 bases, there was a span of 13 bases. The germline V gene has CDR1 SGHNT and CDR2 YENEEA. The CDR3 has 14 amino acids.

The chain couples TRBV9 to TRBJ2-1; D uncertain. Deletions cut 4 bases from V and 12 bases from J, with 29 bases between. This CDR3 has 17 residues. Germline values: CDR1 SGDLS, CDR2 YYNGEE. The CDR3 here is CASSPPAGPDSPVAQFF. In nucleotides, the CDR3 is TGTGCCAGCAGCCCCCCGGCAGGTCCTGACTCGCCGGTGGCGCAGTTCTTC.

The CDR3 loop reads CASSPGGRADTQYF. The CDR3 DNA follows: TGTGCCAGCAGTCCCGGCGGGAGAGCGGATACGCAGTATTTT. This sequence joins TRBV28 and TRBJ2-3; 7 nucleotides line up with TRBD2. Looked up from germline, CDR1 is MDHEN and CDR2 is SYDVKM. V shed 5 bases, J shed 6 bases, and the junction held 8 bases outside the gene matches. This CDR3 region has 14 residues.

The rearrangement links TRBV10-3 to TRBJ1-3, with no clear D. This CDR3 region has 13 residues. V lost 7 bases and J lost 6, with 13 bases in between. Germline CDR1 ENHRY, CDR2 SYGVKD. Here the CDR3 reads CAIKNLQSNTIYF. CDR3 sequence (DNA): TGTGCCATCAAGAATCTCCAGTCAAACACCATATATTTT.

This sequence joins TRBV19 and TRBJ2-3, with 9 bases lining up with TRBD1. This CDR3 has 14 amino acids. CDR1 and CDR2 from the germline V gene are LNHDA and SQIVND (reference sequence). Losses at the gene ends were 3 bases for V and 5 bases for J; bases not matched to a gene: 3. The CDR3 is CASSIGQGKDTQYF. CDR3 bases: TGTGCCAGTAGTATTGGACAGGGGAAAGATACGCAGTATTTT.

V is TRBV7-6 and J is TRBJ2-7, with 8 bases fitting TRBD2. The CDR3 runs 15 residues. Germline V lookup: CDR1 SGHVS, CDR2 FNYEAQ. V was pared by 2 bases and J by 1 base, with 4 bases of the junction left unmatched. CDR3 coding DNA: TGTGCCAGCAGCTTACTCAGCGGGGGATCCTACGAGCAGTACTTC. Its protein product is CASSLLSGGSYEQYF.

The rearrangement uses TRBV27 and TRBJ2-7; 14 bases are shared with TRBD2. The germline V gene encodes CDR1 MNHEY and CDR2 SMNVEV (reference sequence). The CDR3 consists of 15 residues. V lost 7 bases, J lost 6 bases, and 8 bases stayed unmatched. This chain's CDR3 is CASNRLAGGLSEQYF. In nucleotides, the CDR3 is TGTGCCAGCAATAGACTAGCGGGAGGGCTCAGCGAGCAGTACTTC.

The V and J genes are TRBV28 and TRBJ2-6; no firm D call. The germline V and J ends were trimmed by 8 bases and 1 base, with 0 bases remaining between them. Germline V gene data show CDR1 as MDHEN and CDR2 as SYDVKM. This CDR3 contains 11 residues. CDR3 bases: TGTGCCAGCTCTGGGGCCAACGTCCTGACTTTC. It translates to CASSGANVLTF.